This T cell receptor beta chain was found in a study of blood T cell repertoires in COVID-19. Repertoires were generated with immunoSEQ multiplex PCR, while TCRdb's copy carries only in-frame clones and drops some. The sample includes fewer than 200,000 clones, roughly four fifths of them seen just once. Looked up from germline, CDR1 is KGHSH and CDR2 is LQKENI. The CDR3 is made up of 15 amino acids. V lost 3 bases and J lost 4, with 15 bases in between. The count of this clone is one. V usage is TRBV18 and J usage is TRBJ2-5, with D hard to call. The sequencing sample was made of peripheral blood. This clonotype was sampled from an elderly woman with COVID-19, enrolled during active disease. Written as DNA, the CDR3 is TGTGCCAGCTCACCCCCCCAAGCCCCGCGAGAGACCCAGTACTTC. This gives the protein CASSPPQAPRETQYF.